The entry that follows covers one T cell receptor (beta chain) sequence. The target antigen is unknown. A template switching step added UMIs, each with a 6-nucleotide sample barcode. TCRdb re-called the 5' RACE reads; one entry per CDR3 protein, DNA not given. The table counts 300,000 to 400,000 distinct CDR3 sequences; 2% to 2.5% lies in the top ten. CDR1 is DFQATT, CDR2 SNEGSKA, per germline (reference sequence). This CDR3 region has 14 residues. The data derive from a study of monozygotic twins with inflammatory bowel disease. Study findings and constraints: T cell subtypes that differed could not be told apart. IBD patients showed reduced TCRbeta diversity (inverse Simpson) versus healthy co-twins.

The sequence came from a human donor with ulcerative colitis or Crohn's disease, or a healthy co-twin of an affected twin (not recorded which). This chain links TRBV20-1 with TRBJ1-2; the TCRdb D gene call, TRBD1, has no DNA to confirm it. Sequencing was done on a sample of blood. CDR3 sequence reads: CSARMGVPSYGYTF.